This T cell receptor (beta chain) derives from a study of regulatory T cells in long-lasting Graves disease. V was pared by 5 bases and J by 8 bases, with 6 bases between. CDR1 MDHEN and CDR2 SYDVKM come from the germline V gene. The CDR3 extends over 11 amino acids. Both iRepertoire HTBI primers and Arm-PCR of CDR3 regions were used to build the TCR beta libraries. MiXCR was run by TCRdb on the multiplex PCR reads, yielding one entry per CDR3 protein. The sample carries about 440,000 distinct CDR3 sequences, about 17% recorded once. The time point is: newly diagnosed GD, antithyroid drugs for less than 3 months. PBMC-extracted RNA yielded the TCR library. This same sample was also part of a study on T cells in Graves' hyperthyroidism and ophthalmopathy.

This TCR was sampled from a woman between 18 and 30 years old with Graves disease. This chain connects TRBV28 to TRBJ1-4, with unresolved D. Material: peripheral blood mononuclear cells (PBMCs), obtained at new diagnosis, from a patient treated with antithyroid drugs. The CDR3 spells CASSKREKLFF. The CDR3 coding sequence is TGTGCCAGCAGTAAAAGAGAAAAACTGTTTTTT.